This record concerns one T cell receptor beta chain sequence. Its antigen remains unknown. These data belong to a study of cytomegalovirus exposure and HLA in healthy donors. Overall study results and limits: A later analysis found that most CMV-associated TCR beta chains appeared HLA-restricted. In a later analysis, at a false discovery rate of 0.05, under 20,000 TCR beta sequences were associated with HLA alleles.

Healthy bone marrow donors made up the cohort. PCR was performed using 60 Vbeta and 13 Jbeta primers. The assay was immunoSEQ multiplex PCR, and TCRdb's table has in-frame clones only and misses some. The table lists nearly 110,000 clones, approximately 79% of them singletons. Trimming took 4 bases from V and 7 from J, leaving 16 bases between them. The CDR3 is made up of 15 amino acids. In germline, CDR1 is MNHNS, CDR2 SASEGT. The rearrangement links TRBV6-1 to TRBJ1-4; D perhaps matches TRBD1 (5 bases). This clonotype was sampled from a man aged 55 to 70 in good health and CMV-seronegative. The material sequenced was PBMCs. CDR3 sequence reads: CASSGQGRRPEKLFF. The CDR3 DNA is TGTGCCAGCAGTGGTCAGGGCCGTAGGCCTGAAAAACTGTTTTTT.